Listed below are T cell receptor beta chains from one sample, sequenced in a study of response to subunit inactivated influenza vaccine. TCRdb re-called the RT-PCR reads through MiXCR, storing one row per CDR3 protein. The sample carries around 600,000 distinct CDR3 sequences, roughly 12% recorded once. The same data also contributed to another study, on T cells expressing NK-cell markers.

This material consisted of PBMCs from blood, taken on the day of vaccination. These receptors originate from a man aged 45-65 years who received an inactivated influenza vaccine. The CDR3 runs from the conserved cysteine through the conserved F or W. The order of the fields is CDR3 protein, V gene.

CDR3aa: CCASPGTSGTYNEQFF
v_gene: TRBV20-1

CDR3aa: CARGQGLTGELFF
v_gene: TRBV2

CDR3aa: CASSLGWRLSYNEQFF
v_gene: TRBV12-3/TRBV12-4

CDR3aa: CASSLSGGAQYF
v_gene: TRBV6-5

CDR3aa: CASSFYADGETTQYF
v_gene: TRBV7-6

CDR3aa: CSATLGGRPYF
v_gene: TRBV20-1

CDR3aa: CASSQMTSGGASNEQFF
v_gene: TRBV3-1

CDR3aa: CASRPGAGQETQYF
v_gene: TRBV5-1

CDR3aa: CASSKGVTSGRAETQYF
v_gene: TRBV5-1

CDR3aa: CSAREGYQPQHF
v_gene: TRBV20-1

CDR3aa: CASSFDRDRSRETQYF
v_gene: TRBV5-1

CDR3aa: CASSLSLLGTTDTQYF
v_gene: TRBV27

CDR3aa: CASSQDRAILAGGDPEQYF
v_gene: TRBV3-1

CDR3aa: CASSLGTSGSPIQETQYF
v_gene: TRBV28

CDR3aa: CASSLGARAIF
v_gene: TRBV12-3/TRBV12-4

CDR3aa: CSASRGTPNTGELFF
v_gene: TRBV20-1

CDR3aa: CASSAAGQLNTEAFF
v_gene: TRBV5-1

CDR3aa: CATEGLAGGPHTGELFF
v_gene: TRBV7-9

CDR3aa: CASSPGHSSPDQYF
v_gene: TRBV12-3/TRBV12-4

CDR3aa: CASSVGTSETQYF
v_gene: TRBV5-1

CDR3aa: CASSWRGGEQYF
v_gene: TRBV6-5

CDR3aa: CSATDLQGLDTQYF
v_gene: TRBV20-1

CDR3aa: CASSPTSGGATDTQYF
v_gene: TRBV5-1

CDR3aa: CASSLTSTDTQYF
v_gene: TRBV12-3/TRBV12-4

CDR3aa: CASSLNLNYGYTF
v_gene: TRBV12-3/TRBV12-4

CDR3aa: CASSEAVFAGMISYTF
v_gene: TRBV6-1